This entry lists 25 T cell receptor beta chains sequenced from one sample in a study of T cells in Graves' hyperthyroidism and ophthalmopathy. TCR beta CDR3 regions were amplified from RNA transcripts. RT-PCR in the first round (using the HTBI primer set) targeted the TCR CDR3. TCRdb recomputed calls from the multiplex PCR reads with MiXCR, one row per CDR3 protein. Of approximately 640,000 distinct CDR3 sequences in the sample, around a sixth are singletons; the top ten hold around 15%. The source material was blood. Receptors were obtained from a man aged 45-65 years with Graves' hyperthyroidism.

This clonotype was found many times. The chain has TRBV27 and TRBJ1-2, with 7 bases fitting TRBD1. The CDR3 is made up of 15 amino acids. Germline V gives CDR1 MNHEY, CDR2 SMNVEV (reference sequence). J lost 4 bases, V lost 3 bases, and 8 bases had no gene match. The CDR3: CASSFEGAPGYGYTF. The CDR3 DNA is TGTGCCAGCAGTTTTGAGGGGGCGCCCGGCTATGGCTACACCTTC.

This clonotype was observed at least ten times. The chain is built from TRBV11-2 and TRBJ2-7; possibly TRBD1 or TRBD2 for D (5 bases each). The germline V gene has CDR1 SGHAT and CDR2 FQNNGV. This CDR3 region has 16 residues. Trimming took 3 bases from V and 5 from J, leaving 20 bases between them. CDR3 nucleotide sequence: TGTGCCAGCAGCTTGAGAAGGGACGGCCTAGGGGACGAGCAGTACTTC. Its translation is CASSLRRDGLGDEQYF.

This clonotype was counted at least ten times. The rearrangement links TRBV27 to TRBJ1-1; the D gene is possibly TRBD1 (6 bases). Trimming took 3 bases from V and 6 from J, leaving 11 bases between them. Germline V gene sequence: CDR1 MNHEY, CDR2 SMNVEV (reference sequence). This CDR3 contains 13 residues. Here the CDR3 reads CASSFMGGSEAFF. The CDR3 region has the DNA TGTGCCAGCAGTTTCATGGGGGGCTCTGAAGCTTTCTTT.

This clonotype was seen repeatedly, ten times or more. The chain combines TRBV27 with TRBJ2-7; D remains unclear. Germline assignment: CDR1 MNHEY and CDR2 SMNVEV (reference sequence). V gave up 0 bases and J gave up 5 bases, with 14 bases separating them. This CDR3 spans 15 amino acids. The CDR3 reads CASSLSMRNTHEQYF. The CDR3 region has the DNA TGTGCCAGCAGTTTATCGATGAGGAACACCCACGAGCAGTACTTC.

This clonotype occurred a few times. CDR3 in amino acids: CASRRSGRASYEQYF. The CDR3, as DNA: TGTGCCAGCAGAAGAAGCGGGAGAGCATCCTACGAGCAGTACTTC. The rearrangement uses TRBV6-1 and TRBJ2-7, with 8 nucleotides matching TRBD2. The CDR3 length is 15 residues. The trim removed 6 bases at V and 1 base at J, leaving 8 bases unmatched. Germline CDR1 and CDR2: MNHNS and SASEGT.

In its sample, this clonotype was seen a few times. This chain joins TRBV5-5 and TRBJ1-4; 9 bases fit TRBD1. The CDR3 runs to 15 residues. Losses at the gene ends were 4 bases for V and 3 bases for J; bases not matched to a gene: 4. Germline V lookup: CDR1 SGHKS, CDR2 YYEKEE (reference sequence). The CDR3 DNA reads TGTGCCAGCAGCGCAGGGACAGGGCCTAATGAAAAACTGTTTTTT. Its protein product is CASSAGTGPNEKLFF.

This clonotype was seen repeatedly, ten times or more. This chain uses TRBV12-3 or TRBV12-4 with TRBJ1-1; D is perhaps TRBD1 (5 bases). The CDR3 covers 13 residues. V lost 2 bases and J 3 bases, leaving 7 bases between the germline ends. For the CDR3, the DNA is TGTGCCAGCAGTTTAATCAGGGACACTGAAGCTTTCTTT. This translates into CASSLIRDTEAFF.

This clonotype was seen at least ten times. The CDR3, as DNA: TGTGCCAGCAGTGCCCGGGCCGTAACTTACTATGGCTACACCTTC. This translates into CASSARAVTYYGYTF. The chain couples TRBV28 to TRBJ1-2; no clear D. CDR3 length: 15 amino acids. The V end was cut by 5 bases, the J end by 3 bases, with 16 bases between. The germline V gene encodes CDR1 MDHEN and CDR2 SYDVKM.

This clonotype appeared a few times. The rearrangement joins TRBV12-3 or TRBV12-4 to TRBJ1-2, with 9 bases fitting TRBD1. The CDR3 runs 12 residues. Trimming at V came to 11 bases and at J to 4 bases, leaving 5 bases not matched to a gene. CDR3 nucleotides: TGTGCCTGCCAGGACAGGGGCTATGGCTACACCTTC. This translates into CACQDRGYGYTF.

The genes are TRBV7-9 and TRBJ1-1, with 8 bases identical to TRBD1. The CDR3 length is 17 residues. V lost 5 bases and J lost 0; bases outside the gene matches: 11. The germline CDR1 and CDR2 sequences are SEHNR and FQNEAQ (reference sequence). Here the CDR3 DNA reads TGTGCCAGCAGCATCACAGGGGGGCCGTTGATGAACACTGAAGCTTTCTTT. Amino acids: CASSITGGPLMNTEAFF. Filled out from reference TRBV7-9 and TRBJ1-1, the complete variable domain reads DTGVSQNPRHKITKRGQNVTFRCDPISEHNRLYWYRQTLGQGPEFLTYFQNEAQLEKSRLLSDRFSAERPKGSFSTLEIQRTEQGDSAMYLCASSITGGPLMNTEAFFGQGTRLTVV.

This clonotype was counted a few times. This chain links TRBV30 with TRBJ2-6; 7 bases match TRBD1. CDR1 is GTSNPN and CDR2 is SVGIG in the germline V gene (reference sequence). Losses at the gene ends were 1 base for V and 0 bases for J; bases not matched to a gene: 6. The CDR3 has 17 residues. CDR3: CAWSGKTGVSGANVLTF. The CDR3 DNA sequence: TGTGCCTGGAGTGGGAAAACAGGGGTCTCTGGGGCCAACGTCCTGACTTTC.

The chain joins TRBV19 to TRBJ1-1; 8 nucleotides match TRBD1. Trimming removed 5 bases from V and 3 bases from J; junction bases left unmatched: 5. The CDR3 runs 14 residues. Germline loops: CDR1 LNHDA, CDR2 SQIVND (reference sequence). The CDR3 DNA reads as TGTGCCAGTAGTGCCCAGGGGGCTGACACTGAAGCTTTCTTT. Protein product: CASSAQGADTEAFF. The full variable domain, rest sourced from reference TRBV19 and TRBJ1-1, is DGGITQSPKYLFRKEGQNVTLSCEQNLNHDAMYWYRQDPGQGLRLIYYSQIVNDFQKGDIAEGYSVSREKKESFPLTVTSAQKNPTAFYLCASSAQGADTEAFFGQGTRLTVV.

The DNA for the CDR3 is TGCAGTGCTAGAGGGGGGACAATGTACCAAGAGACCCAGTACTTC. Protein: CSARGGTMYQETQYF. The gene calls are TRBV20-1 and TRBJ2-5; D is possibly TRBD1 (6 bases). This CDR3 has 15 residues. CDR1 and CDR2 (germline): DFQATT, SNEGSKA (reference sequence). Deletions cut 1 base from V and 0 bases from J, with 12 bases between.

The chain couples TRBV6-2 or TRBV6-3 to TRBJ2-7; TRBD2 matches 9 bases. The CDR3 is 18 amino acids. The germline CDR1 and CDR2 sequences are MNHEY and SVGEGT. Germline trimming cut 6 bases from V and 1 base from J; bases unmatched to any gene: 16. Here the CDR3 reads CASRTTGGGTSRSYEQYF. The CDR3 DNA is TGTGCCAGCAGAACCACCGGTGGGGGGACTAGCAGATCCTACGAGCAGTACTTC.

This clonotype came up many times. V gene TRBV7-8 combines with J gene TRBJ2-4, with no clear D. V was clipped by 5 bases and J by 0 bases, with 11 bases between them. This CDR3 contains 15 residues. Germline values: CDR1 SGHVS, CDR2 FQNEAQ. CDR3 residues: CASSLTPVAKNIQYF. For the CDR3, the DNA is TGTGCCAGCAGCCTTACTCCGGTAGCCAAAAACATTCAGTACTTC.

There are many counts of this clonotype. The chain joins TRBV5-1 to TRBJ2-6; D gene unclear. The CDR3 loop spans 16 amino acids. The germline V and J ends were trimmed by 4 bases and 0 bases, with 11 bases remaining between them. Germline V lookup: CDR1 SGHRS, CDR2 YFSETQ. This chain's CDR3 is CASSARIGSGANVLTF. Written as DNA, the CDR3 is TGCGCCAGCAGCGCGCGAATAGGCTCTGGGGCCAACGTCCTGACTTTC.

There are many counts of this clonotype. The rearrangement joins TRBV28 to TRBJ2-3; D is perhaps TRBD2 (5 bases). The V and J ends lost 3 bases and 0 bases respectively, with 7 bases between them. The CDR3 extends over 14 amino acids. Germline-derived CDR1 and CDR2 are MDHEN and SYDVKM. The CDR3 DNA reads TGTGCCAGCAGTTTCGGGGTTAGCACAGATACGCAGTATTTT. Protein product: CASSFGVSTDTQYF.

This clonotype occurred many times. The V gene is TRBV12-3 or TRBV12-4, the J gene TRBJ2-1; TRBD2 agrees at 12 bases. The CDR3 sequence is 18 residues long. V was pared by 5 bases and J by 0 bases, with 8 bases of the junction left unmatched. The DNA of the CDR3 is TGTGCCAGCAGTCCCCGGACTAGCGGGGAAAGCTCCTACAATGAGCAGTTCTTC. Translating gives CASSPRTSGESSYNEQFF.

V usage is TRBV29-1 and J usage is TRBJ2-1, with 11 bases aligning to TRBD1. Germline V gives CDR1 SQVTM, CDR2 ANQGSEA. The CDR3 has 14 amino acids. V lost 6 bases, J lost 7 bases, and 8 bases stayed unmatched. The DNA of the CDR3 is TGCAGCGTCCCACCTGGGGACAGGGGGAATGAGCAGTTCTTC. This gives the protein CSVPPGDRGNEQFF.

The CDR3 spells CASSLRDRGDGNTIYF. The CDR3 DNA reads as TGTGCCAGCAGCTTACGGGACAGGGGTGACGGAAACACCATATATTTT. The J gene is TRBJ1-3, the V gene TRBV5-5, with TRBD1 matching 10 bases. Unmatched junction bases numbered 6, after V lost 2 bases and J lost 4 bases. This CDR3 has 16 amino acids. Germline CDR1 SGHKS, CDR2 YYEKEE (reference sequence).

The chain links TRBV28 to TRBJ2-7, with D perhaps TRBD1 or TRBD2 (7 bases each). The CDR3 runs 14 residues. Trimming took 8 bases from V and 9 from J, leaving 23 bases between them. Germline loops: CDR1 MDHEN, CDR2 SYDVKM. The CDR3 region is CASLSIPAGGGQYF. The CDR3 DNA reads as TGTGCCAGCCTTTCGATCCCGGCAGGGGGGGGGCAGTACTTC.

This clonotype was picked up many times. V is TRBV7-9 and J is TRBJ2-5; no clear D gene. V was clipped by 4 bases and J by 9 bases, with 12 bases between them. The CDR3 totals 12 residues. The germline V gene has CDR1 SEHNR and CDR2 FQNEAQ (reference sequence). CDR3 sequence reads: CASSSSGGSQYF. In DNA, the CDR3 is TGTGCCAGCAGCTCGTCAGGCGGCTCCCAGTACTTC.

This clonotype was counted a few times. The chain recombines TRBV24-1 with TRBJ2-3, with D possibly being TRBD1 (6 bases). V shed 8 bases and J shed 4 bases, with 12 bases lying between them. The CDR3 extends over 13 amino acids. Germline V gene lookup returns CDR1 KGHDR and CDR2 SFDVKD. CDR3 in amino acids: CATMGQGSDTQYF. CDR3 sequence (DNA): TGTGCCACCATGGGGCAGGGGTCAGATACGCAGTATTTT.

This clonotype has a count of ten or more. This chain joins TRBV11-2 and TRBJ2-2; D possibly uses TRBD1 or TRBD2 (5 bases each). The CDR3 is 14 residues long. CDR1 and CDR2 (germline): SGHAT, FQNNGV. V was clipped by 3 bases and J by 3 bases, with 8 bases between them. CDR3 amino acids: CASSFGTYTGELFF. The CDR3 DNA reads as TGTGCCAGCAGCTTTGGGACCTACACCGGGGAGCTGTTTTTT.

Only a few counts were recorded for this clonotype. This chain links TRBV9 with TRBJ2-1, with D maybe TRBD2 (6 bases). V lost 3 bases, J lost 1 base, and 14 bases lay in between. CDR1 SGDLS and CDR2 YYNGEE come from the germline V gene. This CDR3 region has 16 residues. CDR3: CASSGELGLSYNEQFF. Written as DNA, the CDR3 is TGTGCCAGCAGCGGGGAATTGGGACTTTCCTACAATGAGCAGTTCTTC.